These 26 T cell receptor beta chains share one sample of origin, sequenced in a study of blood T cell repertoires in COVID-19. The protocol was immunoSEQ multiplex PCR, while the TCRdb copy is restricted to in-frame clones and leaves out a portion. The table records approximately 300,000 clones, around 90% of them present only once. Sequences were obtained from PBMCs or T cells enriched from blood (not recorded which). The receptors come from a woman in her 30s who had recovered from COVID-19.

The CDR3: CAWSRPVRGMETQYF. CDR3 nucleotide sequence: TGTGCCTGGAGTCGCCCCGTCAGGGGAATGGAGACCCAGTACTTC. The rearrangement links TRBV30 to TRBJ2-5; a possible D gene is TRBD1 (6 bases). CDR3 length: 15 amino acids. V lost 2 bases and J lost 5, with 18 bases in between. Germline-derived CDR1 and CDR2 are GTSNPN and SVGIG (reference sequence).

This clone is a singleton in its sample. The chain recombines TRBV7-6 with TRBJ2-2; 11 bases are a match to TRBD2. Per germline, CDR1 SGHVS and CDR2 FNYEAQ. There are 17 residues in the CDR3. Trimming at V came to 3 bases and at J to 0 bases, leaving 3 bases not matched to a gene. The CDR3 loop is CASSFSTSGTNTGELFF. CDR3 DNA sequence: TGTGCCAGCAGCTTTTCGACTAGCGGGACGAACACCGGGGAGCTGTTTTTT.

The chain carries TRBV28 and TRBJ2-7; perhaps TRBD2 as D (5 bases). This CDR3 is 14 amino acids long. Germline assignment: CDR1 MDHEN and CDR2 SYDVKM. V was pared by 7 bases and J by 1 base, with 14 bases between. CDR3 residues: CASTLRLTSYEQYF. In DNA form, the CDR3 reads TGTGCCAGCACCCTACGACTAACTTCCTACGAGCAGTACTTC.

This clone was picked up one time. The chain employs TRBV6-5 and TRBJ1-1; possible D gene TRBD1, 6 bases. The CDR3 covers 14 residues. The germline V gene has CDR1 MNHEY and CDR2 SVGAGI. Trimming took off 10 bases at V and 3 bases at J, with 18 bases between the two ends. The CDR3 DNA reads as TGTGCCACACAACCTGGACAGACCCACACTGAAGCTTTCTTT. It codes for CATQPGQTHTEAFF.

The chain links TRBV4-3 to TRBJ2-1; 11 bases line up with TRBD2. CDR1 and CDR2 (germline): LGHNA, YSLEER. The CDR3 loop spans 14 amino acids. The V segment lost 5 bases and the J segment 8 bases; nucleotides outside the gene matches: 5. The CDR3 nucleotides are TGCGCCAGCAGCGTAGCGGGGGGGCCCTATGAGCAGTTCTTC. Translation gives CASSVAGGPYEQFF.

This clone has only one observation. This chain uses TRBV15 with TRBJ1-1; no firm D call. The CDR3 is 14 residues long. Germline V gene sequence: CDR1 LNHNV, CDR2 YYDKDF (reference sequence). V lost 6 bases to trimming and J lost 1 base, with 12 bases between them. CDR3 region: CATSERHTNTEAFF. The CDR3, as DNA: TGTGCCACCAGTGAACGACACACGAACACTGAAGCTTTCTTT.

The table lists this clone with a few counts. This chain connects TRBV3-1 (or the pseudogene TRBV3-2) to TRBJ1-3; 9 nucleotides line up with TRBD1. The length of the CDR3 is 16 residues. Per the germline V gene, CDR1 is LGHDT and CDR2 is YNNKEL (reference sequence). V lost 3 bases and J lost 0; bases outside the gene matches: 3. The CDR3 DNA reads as TGTGCCAGCAGCCAGGGACAGGGTAACTCTGGAAACACCATATATTTT. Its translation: CASSQGQGNSGNTIYF.

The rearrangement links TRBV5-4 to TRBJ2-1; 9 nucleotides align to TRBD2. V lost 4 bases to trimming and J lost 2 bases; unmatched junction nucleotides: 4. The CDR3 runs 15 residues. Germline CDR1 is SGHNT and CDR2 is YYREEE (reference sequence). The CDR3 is CASSPRGGTYNEQFF. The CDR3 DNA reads TGTGCCAGCAGCCCGCGGGGGGGAACCTACAATGAGCAGTTCTTC.

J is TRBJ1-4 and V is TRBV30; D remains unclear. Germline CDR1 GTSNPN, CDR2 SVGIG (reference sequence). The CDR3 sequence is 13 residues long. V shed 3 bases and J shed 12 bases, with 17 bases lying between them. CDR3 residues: CAWRLPTGSQLFF. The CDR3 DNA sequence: TGTGCCTGGAGACTTCCGACGGGGTCGCAACTGTTTTTT.

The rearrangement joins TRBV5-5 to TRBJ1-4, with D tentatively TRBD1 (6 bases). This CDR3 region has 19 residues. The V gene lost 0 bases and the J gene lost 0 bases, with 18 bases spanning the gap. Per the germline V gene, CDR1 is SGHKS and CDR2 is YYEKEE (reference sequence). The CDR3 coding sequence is TGTGCCAGCAGCTTGGCCCACAGGGAGGGATTTGCAACTAATGAAAAACTGTTTTTT. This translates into CASSLAHREGFATNEKLFF.

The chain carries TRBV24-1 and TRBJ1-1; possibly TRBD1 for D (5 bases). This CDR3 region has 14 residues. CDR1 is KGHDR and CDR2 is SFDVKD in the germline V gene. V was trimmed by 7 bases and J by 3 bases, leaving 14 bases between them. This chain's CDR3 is CATRGRESYTEAFF. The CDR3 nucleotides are TGTGCCACCAGGGGGCGGGAATCATACACTGAAGCTTTCTTT.

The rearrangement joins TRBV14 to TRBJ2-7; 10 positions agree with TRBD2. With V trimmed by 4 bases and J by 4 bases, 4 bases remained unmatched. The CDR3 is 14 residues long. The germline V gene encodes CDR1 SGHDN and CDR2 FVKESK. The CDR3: CASSRLAGVYEQYF. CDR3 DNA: TGTGCCAGCAGCCGGCTAGCGGGAGTGTACGAGCAGTACTTC.

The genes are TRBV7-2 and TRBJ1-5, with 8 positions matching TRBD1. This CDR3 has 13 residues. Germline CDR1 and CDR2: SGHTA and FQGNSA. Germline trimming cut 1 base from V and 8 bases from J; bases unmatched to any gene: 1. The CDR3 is CASSLGTGKPQHF. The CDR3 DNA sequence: TGTGCCAGCAGCTTAGGGACAGGGAAGCCCCAGCATTTT. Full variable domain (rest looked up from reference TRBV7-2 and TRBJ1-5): GAGVSQSPSNKVTEKGKDVELRCDPISGHTALYWYRQSLGQGLEFLIYFQGNSAPDKSGLPSDRFSAERTGGSVSTLTIQRTQQEDSAVYLCASSLGTGKPQHFGDGTRLSIL.

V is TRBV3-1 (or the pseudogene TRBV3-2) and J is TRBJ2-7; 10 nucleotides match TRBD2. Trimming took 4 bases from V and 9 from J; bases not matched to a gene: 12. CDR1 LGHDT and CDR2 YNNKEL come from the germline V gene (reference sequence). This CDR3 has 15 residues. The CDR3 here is CASSPNSLAGLGQYF. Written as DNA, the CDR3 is TGTGCCAGCAGCCCAAACTCACTAGCGGGGCTGGGGCAGTACTTC.

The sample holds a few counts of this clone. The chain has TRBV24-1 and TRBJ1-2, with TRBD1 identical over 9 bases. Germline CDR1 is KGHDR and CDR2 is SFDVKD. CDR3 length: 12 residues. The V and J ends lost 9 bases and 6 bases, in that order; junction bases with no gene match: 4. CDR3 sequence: CATVGQGNGYTF. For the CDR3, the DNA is TGTGCCACCGTCGGACAGGGGAATGGCTACACCTTC.

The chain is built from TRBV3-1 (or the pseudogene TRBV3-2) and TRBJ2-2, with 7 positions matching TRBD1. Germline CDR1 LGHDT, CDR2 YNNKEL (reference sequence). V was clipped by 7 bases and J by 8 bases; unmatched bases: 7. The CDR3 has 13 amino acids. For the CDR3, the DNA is TGTGCCAGCACCGAAGGGGGCACAGGGGAGCTGTTTTTT. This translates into CASTEGGTGELFF.

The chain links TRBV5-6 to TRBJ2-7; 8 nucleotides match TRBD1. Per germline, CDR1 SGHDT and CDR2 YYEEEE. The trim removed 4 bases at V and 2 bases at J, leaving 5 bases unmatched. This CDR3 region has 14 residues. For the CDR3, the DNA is TGTGCCAGCAGCCGACGGACAGGGACCTACGAGCAGTACTTC. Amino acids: CASSRRTGTYEQYF. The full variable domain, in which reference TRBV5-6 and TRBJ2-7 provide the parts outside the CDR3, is DAGVTQSPTHLIKTRGQQVTLRCSPKSGHDTVSWYQQALGQGPQFIFQYYEEEERQRGNFPDRFSGHQFPNYSSELNVNALLLGDSALYLCASSRRTGTYEQYFGPGTRLTVT.

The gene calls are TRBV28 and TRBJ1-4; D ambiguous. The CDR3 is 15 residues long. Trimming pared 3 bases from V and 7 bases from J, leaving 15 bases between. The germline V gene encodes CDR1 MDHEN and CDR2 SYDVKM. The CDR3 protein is CASSFAGRSGEKLFF. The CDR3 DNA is TGTGCCAGCAGTTTCGCGGGGAGGTCGGGTGAAAAACTGTTTTTT.

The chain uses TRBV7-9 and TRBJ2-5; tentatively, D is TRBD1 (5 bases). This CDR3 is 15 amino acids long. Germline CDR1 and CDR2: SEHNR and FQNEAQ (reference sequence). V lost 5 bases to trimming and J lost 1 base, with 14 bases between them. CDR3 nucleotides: TGTGCCAGCAGCAAGGGGCCAGGTCTCCAAGAGACCCAGTACTTC. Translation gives CASSKGPGLQETQYF.

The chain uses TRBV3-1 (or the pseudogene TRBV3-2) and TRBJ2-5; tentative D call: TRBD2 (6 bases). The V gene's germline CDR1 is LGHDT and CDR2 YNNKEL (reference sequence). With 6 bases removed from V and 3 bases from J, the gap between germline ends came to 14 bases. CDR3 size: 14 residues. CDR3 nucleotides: TGTGCCAGCAGGACCACGGGAGTTAAAGAGACCCAGTACTTC. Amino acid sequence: CASRTTGVKETQYF.

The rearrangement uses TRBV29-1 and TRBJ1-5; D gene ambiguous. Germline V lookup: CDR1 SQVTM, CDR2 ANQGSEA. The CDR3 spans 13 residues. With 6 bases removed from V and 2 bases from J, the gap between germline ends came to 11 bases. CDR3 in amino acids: CSVRGNRNQPQHF. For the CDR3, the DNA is TGCAGCGTGAGAGGGAATCGCAATCAGCCCCAGCATTTT.

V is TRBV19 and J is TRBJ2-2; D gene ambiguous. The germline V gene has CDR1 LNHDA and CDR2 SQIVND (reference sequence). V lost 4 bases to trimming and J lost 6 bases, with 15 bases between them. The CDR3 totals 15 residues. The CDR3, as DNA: TGTGCCAGTAGTAAACAGAACACGGTGGCCGGGGAGCTGTTTTTT. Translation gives CASSKQNTVAGELFF.

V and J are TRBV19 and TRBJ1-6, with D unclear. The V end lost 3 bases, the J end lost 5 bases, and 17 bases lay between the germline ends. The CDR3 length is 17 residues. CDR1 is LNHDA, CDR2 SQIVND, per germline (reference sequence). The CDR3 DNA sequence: TGTGCCAGTAGTATCTCCGCAGGTACTAGGGATAATTCACCCCTCCACTTT. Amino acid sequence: CASSISAGTRDNSPLHF. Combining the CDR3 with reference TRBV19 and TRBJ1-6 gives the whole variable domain DGGITQSPKYLFRKEGQNVTLSCEQNLNHDAMYWYRQDPGQGLRLIYYSQIVNDFQKGDIAEGYSVSREKKESFPLTVTSAQKNPTAFYLCASSISAGTRDNSPLHFGNGTRLTVT.

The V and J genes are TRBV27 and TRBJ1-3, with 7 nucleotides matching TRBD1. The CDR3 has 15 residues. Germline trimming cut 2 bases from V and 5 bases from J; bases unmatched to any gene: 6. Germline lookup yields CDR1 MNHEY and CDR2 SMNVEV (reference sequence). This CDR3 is CASSLEGAGRNTIYF. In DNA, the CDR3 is TGTGCCAGCAGTTTAGAGGGGGCAGGGAGAAACACCATATATTTT.

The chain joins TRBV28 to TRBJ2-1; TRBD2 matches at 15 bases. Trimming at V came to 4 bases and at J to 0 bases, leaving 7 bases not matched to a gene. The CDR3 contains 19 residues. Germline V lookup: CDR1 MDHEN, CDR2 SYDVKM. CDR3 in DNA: TGTGCCAGCAGTTGGACTAGCGGGAGGGCCCTAAGCTCCTACAATGAGCAGTTCTTC. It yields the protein CASSWTSGRALSSYNEQFF.

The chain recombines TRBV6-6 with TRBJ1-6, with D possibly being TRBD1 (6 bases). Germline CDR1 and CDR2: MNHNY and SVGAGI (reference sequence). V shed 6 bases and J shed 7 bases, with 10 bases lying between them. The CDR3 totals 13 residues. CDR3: CASRTGINSPLHF. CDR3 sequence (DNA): TGTGCCAGCAGGACAGGAATAAATTCACCCCTCCACTTT.